This T cell receptor beta chain is from a study of cytomegalovirus exposure and HLA in healthy donors. In this sample, this clone turned up a few times. Its antigen remains unknown. The junction does not match germline at one end; this may be a read error. It was with 60 Vbeta and 13 Jbeta primers that the PCR ran. Some clones are missing from TCRdb's copy, which holds only in-frame ones; the method was immunoSEQ multiplex PCR. The table lists 120,000 or so clones, 80% of them singletons. Whole-study results and caveats: A previous analysis found most TCR beta V segments productive roughly 87% or roughly 30% of the time. Investigators reported 150 to 200 TCR beta chains as tied to cytomegalovirus.

From germline, CDR1 is SSHAT and CDR2 FNYEAQ (reference sequence). The length of the CDR3 is 15 residues. Sequenced: PBMCs. This rearrangement joins TRBV7-7 to TRBJ2-7, with 8 bases aligning to TRBD1. The TCR comes from a man under 40 in good health and CMV-seronegative. The CDR3 spells CASSPGQGVSYEQYF. The CDR3 region has the DNA TGTGCTAGCAGCCCTGGACAGGGCGTCTCCTACGAGCAGTACTTC.